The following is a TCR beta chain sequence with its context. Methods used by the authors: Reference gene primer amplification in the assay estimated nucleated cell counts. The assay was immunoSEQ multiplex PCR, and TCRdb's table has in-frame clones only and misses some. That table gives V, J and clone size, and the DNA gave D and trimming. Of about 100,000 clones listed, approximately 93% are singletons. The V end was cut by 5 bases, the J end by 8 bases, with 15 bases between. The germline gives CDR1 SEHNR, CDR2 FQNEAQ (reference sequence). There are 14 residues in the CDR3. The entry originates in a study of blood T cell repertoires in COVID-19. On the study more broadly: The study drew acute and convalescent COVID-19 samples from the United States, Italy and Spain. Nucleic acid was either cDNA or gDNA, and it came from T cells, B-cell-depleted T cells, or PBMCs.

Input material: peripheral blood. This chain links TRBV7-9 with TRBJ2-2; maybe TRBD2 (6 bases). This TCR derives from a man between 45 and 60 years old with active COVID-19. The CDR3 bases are TGTGCCAGCAGCATGCGGGAATCCTGGGGGGAGCTGTTTTTT. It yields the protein CASSMRESWGELFF.